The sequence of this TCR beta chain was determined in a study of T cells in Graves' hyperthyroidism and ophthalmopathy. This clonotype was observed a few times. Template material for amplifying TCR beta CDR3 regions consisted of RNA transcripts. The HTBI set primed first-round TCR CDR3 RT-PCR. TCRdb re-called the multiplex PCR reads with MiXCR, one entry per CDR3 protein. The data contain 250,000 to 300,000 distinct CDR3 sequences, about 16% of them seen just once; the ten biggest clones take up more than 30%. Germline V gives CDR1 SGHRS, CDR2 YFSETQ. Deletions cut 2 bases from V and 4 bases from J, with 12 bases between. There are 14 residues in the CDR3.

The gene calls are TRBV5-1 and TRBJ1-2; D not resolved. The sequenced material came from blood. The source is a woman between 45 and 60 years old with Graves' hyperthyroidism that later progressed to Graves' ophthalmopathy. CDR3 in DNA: TGCGCCAGCAGCTTTTCAAAGGGCAGCTATGGCTACACCTTC. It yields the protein CASSFSKGSYGYTF.